This entry describes one T cell receptor beta chain. It was with 60 Vbeta and 13 Jbeta primers that the PCR ran. The data were produced by immunoSEQ multiplex PCR, yet TCRdb's version contains in-frame clones alone and is incomplete. Seen here are about 210,000 clones, around four fifths observed once, and the top ten hold around 0.44%. These data are taken from a study of cytomegalovirus exposure and HLA in healthy donors. The source material was PBMCs. The sequence derives from a boy between 10 and 17 years old in good health and CMV-seronegative.

Here the CDR3 reads CATSRDYLQGGTEAFF. In nucleotides, the CDR3 is TGTGCCACCAGCAGAGACTACCTACAGGGTGGGACTGAAGCTTTCTTT. V usage is TRBV15 and J usage is TRBJ1-1, with D possibly TRBD1 on 6 matching bases. Trimming stripped 0 bases from V and 5 bases from J, with 16 bases between. The CDR3 is 16 residues long. Germline assignment: CDR1 LNHNV and CDR2 YYDKDF (reference sequence). The full variable domain, with the rest looked up from reference TRBV15 and TRBJ1-1, is DAMVIQNPRYQVTQFGKPVTLSCSQTLNHNVMYWYQQKSSQAPKLLFHYYDKDFNNEADTPDNFQSRRPNTSFCFLDIRSPGLGDTAMYLCATSRDYLQGGTEAFFGQGTRLTVV.